The clone carrying this TCR beta chain was detected a few times. These data come from a study of blood T cells in healthy people across ages. For the second PCR, which ran for 7 to 11 cycles, a sample-barcoded 5' primer and a J-beta primer mix were used. A template-switch adaptor with 12 random nucleotides tagged each cDNA molecule. Every individual sample yielded 2.5 million or more paired-end reads (each containing CDR3). TCRdb independently ran MiXCR on the 5' RACE reads; one entry per CDR3 protein. The sample lists some 880,000 distinct CDR3 sequences, 35% to 40% occurring once. Every donor contributed ten milliliters of peripheral blood by blood draw. The CDR3 extends over 13 amino acids. Germline loops: CDR1 DFQATT, CDR2 SNEGSKA (reference sequence). Trimming stripped 3 bases from V and 8 bases from J, with 15 bases between.

This TCR was sampled from a man between 18 and 29 years old in good health. The chain couples TRBV20-1 to TRBJ2-3; the D is unclear. The source material was blood. CDR3 coding DNA: TGCAGTGCTAGGCACACTGACCTGGGTACGCAGTATTTT. Protein: CSARHTDLGTQYF.